These 16 T cell receptor beta chains share one sample of origin, sequenced in a study of shared clonotypes between healthy human individuals. TCRdb keeps only in-frame clones here, not all; method: immunoSEQ multiplex PCR. Of over 2 million clones listed, roughly 94% are singletons. Only CD45RO-negative cells positively selected for CCR7 counted as naive CD8 cells, so terminally differentiated effector memory CD45RA+ cells were excluded. Sequenced material: naive CD8+ T cells sorted from blood. Receptors originate from a man younger than 35 in good health.

The J gene is TRBJ2-7, the V gene TRBV7-9, with TRBD2 identical over 13 bases. V shed 4 bases, J shed 3 bases, and the junction held 9 bases outside the gene matches. The CDR3 is made up of 17 amino acids. Germline V gene lookup returns CDR1 SEHNR and CDR2 FQNEAQ (reference sequence). DNA of the CDR3: TGTGCCAGCAGCTCCAACAGGGGGACTAGCGGGATCTACGAGCAGTACTTC. Encoded protein: CASSSNRGTSGIYEQYF.

About this clone: The same CDR3 arises from other DNA sequences in this sample as well. The chain is built from TRBV14 and TRBJ2-7, with TRBD2 matching 7 bases. Germline lookup yields CDR1 SGHDN and CDR2 FVKESK. This CDR3 region has 13 residues. V was clipped by 3 bases and J by 2 bases; unmatched bases: 1. CDR3 in amino acids: CASSQGGAYEQYF. CDR3 nucleotide sequence: TGTGCCAGCAGCCAGGGAGGGGCCTACGAGCAGTACTTC.

The V and J genes are TRBV30 and TRBJ2-7; 7 nucleotides agree with TRBD2. CDR1 GTSNPN and CDR2 SVGIG come from the germline V gene (reference sequence). V shed 1 base, J shed 0 bases, and the junction held 6 bases outside the gene matches. The length of the CDR3 is 15 residues. The CDR3 region has the DNA TGTGCCTGGAGTGCCCTAACGGGGGGCTCCTACGAGCAGTACTTC. Encoded protein: CAWSALTGGSYEQYF.

This rearrangement joins TRBV4-1 to TRBJ1-2, with D possibly being TRBD1 (5 bases). CDR3 length: 15 residues. Trimming left V 1 base short and J 4 bases short, with 13 bases between. Germline V lookup: CDR1 MGHRA, CDR2 YSYEKL. The CDR3 DNA is TGCGCCAGCAGCCAAGTAGGGCAGGGCTTCTATGGCTACACCTTC. It specifies CASSQVGQGFYGYTF.

Worth noting for this clone: Other nucleotide sequences in the sample specify the same CDR3. V and J are TRBV5-4 and TRBJ1-1; TRBD1 matches 8 bases. The CDR3 consists of 14 residues. Per the germline V gene, CDR1 is SGHNT and CDR2 is YYREEE (reference sequence). Germline trimming cut 1 base from V and 4 bases from J; bases unmatched to any gene: 3. The DNA for the CDR3 is TGTGCCAGCAGCTTGACAGGGGGGGGCACTGAAGCTTTCTTT. This codes for CASSLTGGGTEAFF.

Turning to this clone: The sample contains more than one DNA sequence encoding this CDR3. V is TRBV19 and J is TRBJ2-3; D is possibly TRBD1 or TRBD2 (5 bases each). The CDR3 contains 13 residues. Trimming took off 1 base at V and 4 bases at J, with 6 bases between the two ends. CDR1 is LNHDA, CDR2 SQIVND, per germline (reference sequence). The CDR3 protein is CASSIAGPDTQYF. The CDR3, as DNA: TGTGCCAGTAGTATAGCGGGACCAGATACGCAGTATTTT.

The rearrangement joins TRBV10-3 to TRBJ2-3, with 10 bases aligning to TRBD1. This CDR3 contains 17 residues. V lost 2 bases, J lost 4 bases, and 9 bases stayed unmatched. The germline V gene has CDR1 ENHRY and CDR2 SYGVKD. The chain's CDR3 is CAISEPRTGGGADTQYF. DNA of the CDR3: TGTGCCATCAGTGAGCCCAGGACAGGGGGAGGGGCAGATACGCAGTATTTT.

The chain recombines TRBV6-5 with TRBJ1-6; D gene uncertain. Between the trimmed V and J ends, which lost 6 bases and 9 bases, there was a span of 12 bases. The CDR3 loop spans 13 amino acids. The germline V gene encodes CDR1 MNHEY and CDR2 SVGAGI. The CDR3: CASSKFVGSPLHF. The CDR3 region has the DNA TGTGCCAGCAGCAAATTCGTTGGTTCACCCCTCCACTTT.

This rearrangement joins TRBV11-2 to TRBJ2-2, with 9 bases aligning to TRBD1. V gave up 7 bases and J gave up 7 bases; unmatched junction bases: 16. Germline V CDR1 and CDR2: SGHAT, FQNNGV. The CDR3 consists of 17 residues. As DNA, the CDR3 is TGTGCCAGCATCTTGGGGCGGACAGGGGTAGAAGGCGGGGAGCTGTTTTTT. Translated: CASILGRTGVEGGELFF.

The V and J genes are TRBV4-1 and TRBJ2-7; D ambiguous. CDR3 length equals 16 residues. Trimming removed 0 bases at V and 3 bases at J, with 15 bases between. From germline, CDR1 is MGHRA and CDR2 YSYEKL. CDR3 loop: CASSQESTPGYYEQYF. The CDR3 DNA is TGCGCCAGCAGCCAAGAATCCACGCCTGGTTACTACGAGCAGTACTTC.

DNA of the CDR3: TGTGCCAGAAGCTCGGAATCCCCCCTAGGAAACACCATATATTTT. This encodes CARSSESPLGNTIYF. The V and J genes are TRBV5-3 and TRBJ1-3; no firm D call. TRBV5-3 is annotated as an ORF whose role is uncertain. Trimming cost V 3 bases and J 4 bases, with 14 bases left between them. The CDR3 consists of 15 residues.

This rearrangement joins TRBV27 to TRBJ2-7; no clear D. This CDR3 region has 12 residues. V lost 8 bases, J lost 0 bases, and 8 bases lay in between. CDR1 and CDR2 (germline): MNHEY, SMNVEV (reference sequence). For the CDR3, the DNA is TGTGCCAGCGCCGACCACTCCTACGAGCAGTACTTC. It specifies CASADHSYEQYF.

The rearrangement joins TRBV5-4 to TRBJ2-2; 7 bases line up with TRBD2. Germline-derived CDR1 and CDR2 are SGHNT and YYREEE (reference sequence). This CDR3 comprises 15 residues. Trimming took 0 bases from V and 4 from J; bases not matched to a gene: 3. The CDR3 sequence: CASSLASGPTGELFF. The DNA of the CDR3 is TGTGCCAGCAGCTTGGCTAGCGGCCCCACCGGGGAGCTGTTTTTT. The full variable domain, its missing parts supplied by reference TRBV5-4 and TRBJ2-2, is ETGVTQSPTHLIKTRGQQVTLRCSSQSGHNTVSWYQQALGQGPQFIFQYYREEENGRGNFPPRFSGLQFPNYSSELNVNALELDDSALYLCASSLASGPTGELFFGEGSRLTVL.

The CDR3 region has the DNA TGTGCCAGCAGCCTCGGGACTGCGGATGAGCAGTTCTTC. Translated, it gives CASSLGTADEQFF. The chain has TRBV5-6 and TRBJ2-1; D possibly corresponds to TRBD2 (6 bases). The CDR3 has 13 amino acids. Germline CDR1 reads SGHDT; CDR2 reads YYEEEE. Trimming cost V 4 bases and J 8 bases, with 13 bases left between them.

The chain has TRBV2 and TRBJ1-5, with D tentatively TRBD1 (5 bases). Germline V lookup: CDR1 SNHLY, CDR2 FYNNEI. V lost 6 bases and J 0 bases, leaving 12 bases between the germline ends. The CDR3 is made up of 15 amino acids. CDR3 amino acids: CASSDGGGSNQPQHF. The CDR3 nucleotides are TGTGCCAGCAGCGACGGGGGGGGTAGCAATCAGCCCCAGCATTTT.

The chain has TRBV5-4 and TRBJ1-1; no reliable D call. The CDR3 loop spans 13 amino acids. V lost 3 bases, J lost 3 bases, and 9 bases lay in between. Germline CDR1 reads SGHNT; CDR2 reads YYREEE (reference sequence). Here the CDR3 DNA reads TGTGCCAGCAGCTCCGGGAGTTACACTGAAGCTTTCTTT. Protein product: CASSSGSYTEAFF.